The next 10 T cell receptor beta chains were all read from a single sample in a study of cytomegalovirus exposure and HLA in healthy donors. Use of 60 Vbeta and 13 Jbeta primers characterized the PCR. The data were produced by immunoSEQ multiplex PCR, yet TCRdb's version contains in-frame clones alone and is incomplete. The table includes approximately 100,000 clones, around 85% detected once. The sequenced sample consisted of PBMCs. The receptors were gathered from a man aged 40-49 years in good health and CMV-seropositive.

The rearrangement links TRBV5-5 to TRBJ1-5, with unresolved D. CDR1 SGHKS and CDR2 YYEKEE come from the germline V gene (reference sequence). The length of the CDR3 is 15 residues. Trimming removed 1 base at V and 2 bases at J, with 10 bases between. CDR3 DNA: TGTGCCAGCAGCTTGTACCTTAGTGGCAATCAGCCCCAGCATTTT. Translation: CASSLYLSGNQPQHF. Using reference TRBV5-5 and TRBJ1-5 for the parts outside the CDR3, the full variable domain is DAGVTQSPTHLIKTRGQQVTLRCSPISGHKSVSWYQQVLGQGPQFIFQYYEKEERGRGNFPDRFSARQFPNYSSELNVNALLLGDSALYLCASSLYLSGNQPQHFGDGTRLSIL.

The gene calls are TRBV29-1 and TRBJ2-1; 7 positions match TRBD1. The V gene end was trimmed by 5 bases and the J gene end by 0 bases; junction bases not matched to a gene: 7. Germline CDR1 is SQVTM and CDR2 is ANQGSEA. The CDR3 runs to 15 residues. This chain's CDR3 is CSVSRGSSSYNEQFF. In DNA, the CDR3 is TGCAGCGTTTCCAGGGGGTCTAGCTCCTACAATGAGCAGTTCTTC.

The V call is TRBV7-8, the J call TRBJ2-7, with 13 bases that match TRBD2. The CDR3 contains 17 residues. Germline CDR1 and CDR2: SGHVS and FQNEAQ. V lost 5 bases, J lost 2 bases, and 9 bases stayed unmatched. This chain's CDR3 is CASSADGLAGDPYEQYF. CDR3 nucleotide sequence: TGTGCCAGCAGCGCGGACGGACTAGCGGGAGACCCCTACGAGCAGTACTTC.

V and J are TRBV7-3 and TRBJ2-1; 10 nucleotides align to TRBD2. This CDR3 comprises 17 residues. Looked up from germline, CDR1 is SGHTA and CDR2 is FQGTGA. V lost 1 base to trimming and J lost 9 bases; unmatched junction nucleotides: 12. The CDR3 DNA sequence: TGTGCCAGCAGCTTAAGTTTCGCTAGCGGGAGCTTAGGTGAGCAGTTCTTC. Its protein is CASSLSFASGSLGEQFF.

The chain recombines TRBV13 with TRBJ2-1; 7 bases are shared with TRBD2. There are 16 residues in the CDR3. Germline trimming cut 4 bases from V and 3 bases from J; bases unmatched to any gene: 9. Germline V gene lookup returns CDR1 PRHDT and CDR2 FYEKMQ (reference sequence). CDR3 nucleotide sequence: TGTGCCAGCAGCTCCAGCGAGGGACTACGCTACAATGAGCAGTTCTTC. It yields the protein CASSSSEGLRYNEQFF.

The chain uses TRBV19 and TRBJ2-3; a possible D gene is TRBD1 (5 bases). V was cut by 3 bases and J by 3 bases, with 10 bases left in between. CDR1 LNHDA and CDR2 SQIVND come from the germline V gene (reference sequence). This CDR3 region has 14 residues. Here the CDR3 reads CASSIGQGTDTQYF. CDR3 bases: TGTGCCAGTAGTATCGGGCAGGGAACAGATACGCAGTATTTT.

The count of this clone is one. The CDR3 loop reads CASSLERTSYNSPLHF. The DNA for the CDR3 is TGTGCCAGCAGCTTAGAGAGGACTTCCTATAATTCACCCCTCCACTTT. The chain employs TRBV7-2 and TRBJ1-6; D is undetermined. Per germline, CDR1 SGHTA and CDR2 FQGNSA. With 1 base removed from V and 1 base from J, the gap between germline ends came to 8 bases. This CDR3 contains 16 residues.

J is TRBJ2-7 and V is TRBV6-5; 7 bases are a match to TRBD1. CDR1 MNHEY and CDR2 SVGAGI come from the germline V gene. Germline trimming cut 3 bases from V and 2 bases from J; bases unmatched to any gene: 4. The CDR3 has 14 amino acids. The CDR3 sequence: CASSYYRGTYEQYF. The DNA of the CDR3 is TGTGCCAGCAGTTATTACAGGGGAACCTACGAGCAGTACTTC.

The CDR3 sequence: CASSLPGTSSSSPLHF. For the CDR3, the DNA is TGTGCCAGTAGCCTCCCCGGGACTTCATCATCTTCACCCCTCCACTTT. The chain uses TRBV19 and TRBJ1-6; possible D gene TRBD1, 5 bases. The germline V gene encodes CDR1 LNHDA and CDR2 SQIVND (reference sequence). CDR3 size: 16 residues. V dropped 6 bases and J dropped 9 bases, with 21 bases sitting between them.

The chain recombines TRBV10-3 with TRBJ2-5, with TRBD2 matching 15 bases. The CDR3 has 16 amino acids. Trimming cost V 2 bases and J 4 bases; bases outside gene matches: 2. Germline-derived CDR1 and CDR2 are ENHRY and SYGVKD. CDR3 region: CAISEPGLAGGETQYF. The CDR3 region has the DNA TGTGCCATCAGTGAGCCGGGACTAGCGGGGGGAGAGACCCAGTACTTC.